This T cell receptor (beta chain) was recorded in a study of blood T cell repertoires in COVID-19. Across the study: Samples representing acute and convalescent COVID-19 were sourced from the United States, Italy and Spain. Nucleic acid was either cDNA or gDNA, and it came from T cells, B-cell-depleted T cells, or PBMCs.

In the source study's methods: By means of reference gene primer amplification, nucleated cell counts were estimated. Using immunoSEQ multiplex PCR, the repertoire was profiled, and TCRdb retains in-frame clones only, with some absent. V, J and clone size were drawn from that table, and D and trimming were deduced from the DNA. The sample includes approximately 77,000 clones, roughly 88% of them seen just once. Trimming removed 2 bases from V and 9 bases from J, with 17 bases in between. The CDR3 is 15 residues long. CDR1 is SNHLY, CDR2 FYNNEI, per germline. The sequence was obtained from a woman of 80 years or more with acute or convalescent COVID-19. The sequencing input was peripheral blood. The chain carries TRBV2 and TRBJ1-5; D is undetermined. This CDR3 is CASSETVAGRRPQHF. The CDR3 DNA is TGTGCCAGCAGTGAAACCGTGGCGGGGAGAAGGCCCCAGCATTTT.